The following is a T cell receptor beta chain sequence with its context. This specimen belongs to a study of blood T cell repertoires in COVID-19. Overall study: Samples came from the United States, Italy and Spain, spanning acute and convalescent COVID-19. The cDNA or gDNA used as material had been derived from T cells, B-cell-depleted T cells, or PBMCs.

The CDR3 runs 16 residues. Germline V CDR1 and CDR2: SEHNR, FQNEAQ (reference sequence). The trim removed 1 base at V and 2 bases at J, leaving 4 bases unmatched. As handled by the study authors: Using reference gene primer amplification, nucleated cell counts were estimated. The table came from immunoSEQ multiplex PCR; TCRdb's copy has only in-frame clones and leaves some out. V and J calls and clone size are as listed in that table; D and trimming were resolved from the DNA. The sample has about 80,000 clones; 65% to 90% are singletons. The chain combines TRBV7-9 with TRBJ2-3; 9 bases agree with TRBD2. The origin of this receptor is a man aged 50 to 60 with COVID-19, enrolled during active disease. Sequencing input: peripheral blood. In DNA form, the CDR3 reads TGTGCCAGCAGCTTAGGACTAGCGGAGTTCACAGATACGCAGTATTTT. Amino acid sequence: CASSLGLAEFTDTQYF.